Sequencing of this T cell receptor (beta chain) was carried out in a study of blood T cells in healthy people across ages. This clonotype has a handful of counts. The junction and the germline gene differ at one end; a read error may be behind it. This CDR3 is built from 16 residues. Germline assignment: CDR1 ENHRY and CDR2 SYGVKD. Primed by a sample-barcoded 5' primer and a J-beta primer mix, a second PCR proceeded for about 7 to 12 cycles. Every cDNA was tagged by a template-switch adaptor with 12 random nucleotides. In TCRdb, the 5' RACE reads were re-called with MiXCR into one record per CDR3 protein. The sample carries roughly 1.6 million distinct CDR3 sequences, roughly a third recorded once.

This receptor was taken from a woman in her 30s in good health. This chain uses TRBV10-3 with TRBJ2-4; the D is unclear. Sequenced sample: blood. The CDR3 is CAISDGLDLAKNIQYF. In nucleotides, the CDR3 is TGTGCTATCAGTGATGGGTTAGACTTAGCCAAAAACATTCAGTACTTC.